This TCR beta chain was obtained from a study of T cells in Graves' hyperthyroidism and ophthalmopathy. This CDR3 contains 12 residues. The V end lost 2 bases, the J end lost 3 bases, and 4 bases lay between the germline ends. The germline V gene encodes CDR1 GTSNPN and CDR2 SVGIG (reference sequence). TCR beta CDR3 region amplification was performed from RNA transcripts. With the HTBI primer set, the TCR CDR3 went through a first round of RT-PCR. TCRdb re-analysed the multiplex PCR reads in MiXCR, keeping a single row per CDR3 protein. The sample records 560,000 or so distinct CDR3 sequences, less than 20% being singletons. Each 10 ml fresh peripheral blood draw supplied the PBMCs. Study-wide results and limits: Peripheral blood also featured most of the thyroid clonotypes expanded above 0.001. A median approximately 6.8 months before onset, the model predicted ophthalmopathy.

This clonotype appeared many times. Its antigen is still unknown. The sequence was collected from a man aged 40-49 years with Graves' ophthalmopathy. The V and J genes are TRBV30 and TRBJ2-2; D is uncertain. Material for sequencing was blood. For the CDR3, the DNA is TGTGCCTGGAGTATATACACCGGGGAGCTGTTTTTT. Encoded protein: CAWSIYTGELFF.